Following are 30 T cell receptor beta chains from one sample sequenced in a study of blood T cell repertoires in COVID-19. Produced via immunoSEQ multiplex PCR; TCRdb's table is partial and in-frame only. Of approximately 120,000 clones listed, around 81% are singletons. Sequenced input: peripheral blood. These receptors originate from a human donor in a cohort sampled during active or convalescent COVID-19.

V is TRBV9 and J is TRBJ2-2, with D perhaps matching TRBD1 (6 bases). The germline V gene encodes CDR1 SGDLS and CDR2 YYNGEE. Trimming stripped 3 bases from V and 3 bases from J, with 12 bases between. The CDR3 is 15 amino acids. CDR3 bases: TGTGCCAGCAGCGCCTTAGGACAGTACACCGGGGAGCTGTTTTTT. Amino acids: CASSALGQYTGELFF.

This CDR3 reads CASSWGDLADSPLHF. The CDR3 DNA follows: TGTGCCAGCAGCTGGGGGGACTTGGCGGATTCACCCCTCCACTTT. The chain uses TRBV7-9 and TRBJ1-6, with D possibly matching TRBD1 (5 bases). The V end was cut by 4 bases, the J end by 8 bases, with 15 bases between. CDR3 size: 15 residues. Looked up from germline, CDR1 is SEHNR and CDR2 is FQNEAQ (reference sequence).

The chain couples TRBV2 to TRBJ2-3, with D perhaps matching TRBD1 (5 bases). V was shortened by 4 bases and J by 4 bases, with 15 bases between the two germline ends. Germline V gene lookup returns CDR1 SNHLY and CDR2 FYNNEI. The CDR3 has 15 residues. CDR3 DNA: TGTGCCAGCAGTGGCGAGCTAGGGGTGGCAGATACGCAGTATTTT. It is translated as CASSGELGVADTQYF.

The chain carries TRBV11-2 and TRBJ1-5, with D uncertain. CDR1 is SGHAT and CDR2 is FQNNGV in the germline V gene. The CDR3 length is 13 residues. Trimming left V 5 bases short and J 7 bases short, with 12 bases between. CDR3: CASSPMGGQPQHF. Here the CDR3 DNA reads TGTGCCAGCAGCCCGATGGGAGGCCAGCCCCAGCATTTT. Together with reference TRBV11-2 and TRBJ1-5, the CDR3 gives the full variable domain: EAGVAQSPRYKIIEKRQSVAFWCNPISGHATLYWYQQILGQGPKLLIQFQNNGVVDDSQLPKDRFSAERLKGVDSTLKIQPAKLEDSAVYLCASSPMGGQPQHFGDGTRLSIL.

The chain carries TRBV29-1 and TRBJ1-3, with D possibly TRBD1 on 5 matching bases. The V gene's germline CDR1 is SQVTM and CDR2 ANQGSEA. The CDR3 is 13 residues long. V dropped 7 bases and J dropped 0 bases, with 10 bases sitting between them. CDR3 region: CSAHGGSGNTIYF. CDR3 bases: TGCAGCGCCCACGGGGGCTCTGGAAACACCATATATTTT.

The gene calls are TRBV12-3 or TRBV12-4 and TRBJ2-1; 8 bases are shared with TRBD2. The J segment lost 12 bases and the V segment lost 4 bases, leaving 8 bases of the junction unmatched. This CDR3 spans 13 amino acids. CDR3 protein: CASSSLAGNRQFF. The CDR3 region has the DNA TGTGCCAGCAGTTCTCTAGCGGGTAATAGGCAGTTCTTC.

In DNA form, the CDR3 reads TGCGCCAGCAGCTTGGGACTAGCGGGGGGACTCTACAATGAGCAGTTCTTC. Its protein product is CASSLGLAGGLYNEQFF. This chain links TRBV5-1 with TRBJ2-1; 13 nucleotides match TRBD2. With V trimmed by 0 bases and J by 3 bases, 3 bases remained unmatched. CDR1 and CDR2 (germline): SGHRS, YFSETQ. This CDR3 is built from 17 residues.

The sample holds a few counts of this clone. The chain links TRBV4-3 to TRBJ2-2; maybe TRBD1 (6 bases). Germline V gene data show CDR1 as LGHNA and CDR2 as YSLEER. Trimming stripped 0 bases from V and 4 bases from J, with 9 bases between. CDR3 length: 15 amino acids. The CDR3 DNA reads TGCGCCAGCAGCCAAGAGGCCAGGGGCACCGGGGAGCTGTTTTTT. This sequence encodes CASSQEARGTGELFF.

Points on this clone: A junction end diverges from the germline sequence, so it may reflect a read error. The V call is TRBV2, the J call TRBJ2-7; 7 nucleotides align to TRBD1. In germline, CDR1 is SNHLY, CDR2 FYNNEI. The CDR3 spans 13 residues. The CDR3 nucleotides are TGTGCCAGCAGTGAGGGAGTTACGACAGGGTGGCACTTC. It specifies CASSEGVTTGWHF.

This clone showed up just once. This sequence joins TRBV4-2 and TRBJ1-1; 8 nucleotides align to TRBD1. The length of the CDR3 is 14 residues. The junction had 6 bases not matched to a gene; V was cut back by 4 bases and J by 5 bases. The germline V gene encodes CDR1 LGHNA and CDR2 YNFKEQ. The CDR3 loop is CASSPPTGGTEAFF. CDR3 in DNA: TGTGCCAGCAGCCCACCCACAGGGGGGACTGAAGCTTTCTTT.

This chain connects TRBV19 to TRBJ1-6, with 7 positions matching TRBD1. After removal of 6 bases from V and 5 bases from J, the junction contained 7 bases not matched to a gene. This CDR3 comprises 15 residues. Germline V gene lookup returns CDR1 LNHDA and CDR2 SQIVND (reference sequence). The CDR3 sequence is CASSKITGDNSPLHF. The DNA for the CDR3 is TGTGCCAGTAGCAAGATTACAGGGGATAATTCACCCCTCCACTTT.

The V gene is TRBV18, the J gene TRBJ2-1; D is undetermined. Per the germline V gene, CDR1 is KGHSH and CDR2 is LQKENI. The length of the CDR3 is 15 residues. V was trimmed by 6 bases and J by 0 bases, leaving 12 bases between them. CDR3: CASSPTQSSYNEQFF. The DNA for the CDR3 is TGTGCCAGCTCGCCTACTCAAAGCTCCTACAATGAGCAGTTCTTC. Based on the CDR3 plus reference TRBV18 and TRBJ2-1, the full variable domain is NAGVMQNPRHLVRRRGQEARLRCSPMKGHSHVYWYRQLPEEGLKFMVYLQKENIIDESGMPKERFSAEFPKEGPSILRIQQVVRGDSAAYFCASSPTQSSYNEQFFGPGTRLTVL.

Only a few counts were recorded for this clone. This sequence joins TRBV30 and TRBJ1-4; D unresolved. This CDR3 comprises 14 residues. The germline V gene has CDR1 GTSNPN and CDR2 SVGIG (reference sequence). Trimming took 4 bases from V and 10 from J, leaving 19 bases between them. CDR3 in amino acids: CAWTAREIHPKLFF. DNA of the CDR3: TGTGCCTGGACCGCGCGGGAGATCCATCCAAAACTGTTTTTT.

V is TRBV5-5 and J is TRBJ2-7; possibly TRBD1 for D (6 bases). Trimming stripped 0 bases from V and 0 bases from J, with 7 bases between. CDR1 is SGHKS, CDR2 YYEKEE, per germline (reference sequence). CDR3 length: 14 amino acids. The CDR3 DNA is TGTGCCAGCAGCTTGGCAGGGGTCTCCTACGAGCAGTACTTC. Amino acid sequence: CASSLAGVSYEQYF.

The chain is built from TRBV18 and TRBJ2-7, with 8 bases aligning to TRBD1. V lost 6 bases to trimming and J lost 4 bases; unmatched junction nucleotides: 14. This CDR3 region has 16 residues. Germline values: CDR1 KGHSH, CDR2 LQKENI. The CDR3 sequence: CASSHESPGTGYEQYF. The CDR3 DNA follows: TGTGCCAGCTCTCACGAAAGTCCCGGGACAGGTTACGAGCAGTACTTC.

The rearrangement uses TRBV27 and TRBJ2-7; 9 bases are a match to TRBD2. With V trimmed by 6 bases and J by 2 bases, 14 bases remained unmatched. This CDR3 has 17 residues. Germline assignment: CDR1 MNHEY and CDR2 SMNVEV (reference sequence). The CDR3 DNA sequence: TGTGCCAGCAGACGTAGAGGGGGAGCGGGAGGCCCCTACGAGCAGTACTTC. Protein: CASRRRGGAGGPYEQYF.

Remarks on this clone: Other DNA sequences in this sample translate to the same CDR3. The chain uses TRBV5-1 and TRBJ2-5; no clear D gene. Germline V lookup: CDR1 SGHRS, CDR2 YFSETQ. The CDR3 covers 11 residues. V lost 4 bases to trimming and J lost 2 bases, with 3 bases between them. CDR3 protein: CASSLQETQYF. CDR3 bases: TGCGCCAGCAGCCTACAAGAGACCCAGTACTTC.

The chain is built from TRBV6-5 and TRBJ2-7; 12 bases align to TRBD2. V lost 8 bases to trimming and J lost 5 bases; unmatched junction nucleotides: 7. Germline CDR1 is MNHEY and CDR2 is SVGAGI. The CDR3 is made up of 14 amino acids. CDR3 residues: CASGGTSGFNEQYF. The DNA of the CDR3 is TGTGCCAGCGGAGGGACTAGCGGGTTTAACGAGCAGTACTTC.

The rearrangement links TRBV6-2 or TRBV6-3 to TRBJ2-5; 9 nucleotides agree with TRBD2. The CDR3 totals 16 residues. From germline, CDR1 is MNHEY and CDR2 SVGEGT. Trimming took 1 base from V and 6 from J; bases not matched to a gene: 9. Here the CDR3 reads CASSYWSGGGAKTQYF. For the CDR3, the DNA is TGTGCCAGCAGTTACTGGTCCGGCGGGGGGGCGAAGACCCAGTACTTC.

V usage is TRBV11-2 and J usage is TRBJ2-3; TRBD1 is a possible D gene (5 bases). This CDR3 comprises 15 residues. V lost 5 bases to trimming and J lost 4 bases, with 16 bases between them. Germline V lookup: CDR1 SGHAT, CDR2 FQNNGV. DNA for the CDR3: TGTGCCAGCAGCCCTGTGGGCAGGGTCGCAGATACGCAGTATTTT. Amino acid sequence: CASSPVGRVADTQYF. Looking up the rest from reference TRBV11-2 and TRBJ2-3 gives the full variable domain: EAGVAQSPRYKIIEKRQSVAFWCNPISGHATLYWYQQILGQGPKLLIQFQNNGVVDDSQLPKDRFSAERLKGVDSTLKIQPAKLEDSAVYLCASSPVGRVADTQYFGPGTRLTVL.

This chain uses TRBV4-3 with TRBJ2-7; 10 bases are a match to TRBD2. Germline CDR1 and CDR2: LGHNA and YSLEER. The CDR3 covers 14 residues. Trimming at V came to 2 bases and at J to 4 bases, leaving 2 bases not matched to a gene. CDR3 loop: CASSQSSGGYEQYF. For the CDR3, the DNA is TGCGCCAGCAGCCAATCTAGCGGGGGTTACGAGCAGTACTTC.

This chain uses TRBV30 with TRBJ1-4; 7 nucleotides agree with TRBD1. The CDR3 is 13 amino acids. The ends lost 2 bases at V and 4 bases at J; junction bases unmatched: 1. Germline V CDR1 and CDR2: GTSNPN, SVGIG (reference sequence). This chain's CDR3 is CAWSRDSNEKLFF. For the CDR3, the DNA is TGTGCCTGGAGTCGGGACAGTAATGAAAAACTGTTTTTT.

This chain joins TRBV18 and TRBJ2-5; 11 nucleotides align to TRBD2. The CDR3 runs to 14 residues. The V gene end was trimmed by 8 bases and the J gene end by 4 bases; junction bases not matched to a gene: 6. Germline V gene lookup returns CDR1 KGHSH and CDR2 LQKENI. The CDR3 reads CASRLAGGGETQYF. In DNA, the CDR3 is TGTGCCAGCAGGCTAGCGGGAGGAGGAGAGACCCAGTACTTC.

The chain links TRBV7-9 to TRBJ1-1, with D tentatively TRBD1 (6 bases). CDR3 size: 14 residues. V was shortened by 4 bases and J by 5 bases, with 14 bases between the two germline ends. CDR1 and CDR2 from the germline V gene are SEHNR and FQNEAQ (reference sequence). Here the CDR3 DNA reads TGTGCCAGCAGCTCACAGGGTAGGGTAACTGAAGCTTTCTTT. This sequence encodes CASSSQGRVTEAFF.

The rearrangement uses TRBV7-9 and TRBJ2-6; D is uncertain. V gave up 5 bases and J gave up 0 bases, with 11 bases separating them. The CDR3 loop spans 16 amino acids. Germline CDR1 is SEHNR and CDR2 is FQNEAQ (reference sequence). The CDR3 protein is CASSPSQASGANVLTF. DNA for the CDR3: TGTGCCAGCAGCCCAAGTCAAGCCTCTGGGGCCAACGTCCTGACTTTC.

CDR3 region: CASSSSEADTQYF. CDR3 nucleotide sequence: TGTGCCAGCAGTTCTAGTGAAGCAGATACGCAGTATTTT. This rearrangement joins TRBV12-3 or TRBV12-4 to TRBJ2-3; D remains ambiguous. This CDR3 spans 13 amino acids. V dropped 4 bases and J dropped 4 bases, with 9 bases sitting between them.

The genes are TRBV2 and TRBJ2-3; TRBD2 agrees at 10 bases. V shed 6 bases, J shed 0 bases, and the junction held 6 bases outside the gene matches. The germline V gene has CDR1 SNHLY and CDR2 FYNNEI. The CDR3 has 16 amino acids. The CDR3 DNA follows: TGTGCCAGCAGACCCACTAGCGGGACTAGCACAGATACGCAGTATTTT. It translates to CASRPTSGTSTDTQYF.

The rearrangement uses TRBV19 and TRBJ2-1; weak D call: TRBD1 (5 bases). V lost 3 bases to trimming and J lost 4 bases, with 13 bases between them. The CDR3 extends over 15 amino acids. CDR1 LNHDA and CDR2 SQIVND come from the germline V gene (reference sequence). The CDR3 reads CASSIGDSKYNEQFF. CDR3 DNA: TGTGCCAGTAGTATTGGTGACAGTAAGTACAATGAGCAGTTCTTC. Full variable domain (rest looked up from reference TRBV19 and TRBJ2-1): DGGITQSPKYLFRKEGQNVTLSCEQNLNHDAMYWYRQDPGQGLRLIYYSQIVNDFQKGDIAEGYSVSREKKESFPLTVTSAQKNPTAFYLCASSIGDSKYNEQFFGPGTRLTVL.

The chain links TRBV6-5 to TRBJ1-6; tentative D call: TRBD1 (5 bases). Germline V CDR1 and CDR2: MNHEY, SVGAGI. CDR3 length equals 13 residues. V lost 2 bases, J lost 14 bases, and 13 bases lay in between. CDR3 sequence (DNA): TGTGCCAGCAGTTACGGAGGGGTTCGGGCCCTCCACTTT. This sequence encodes CASSYGGVRALHF.

V usage is TRBV19 and J usage is TRBJ1-1; 10 bases map to TRBD1. The CDR3 has 17 residues. Germline values: CDR1 LNHDA, CDR2 SQIVND (reference sequence). V lost 4 bases and J lost 5; bases outside the gene matches: 13. CDR3: CASSSGGHRQGATEAFF. The CDR3 DNA is TGTGCCAGTAGTAGTGGGGGTCACAGACAGGGGGCGACTGAAGCTTTCTTT.